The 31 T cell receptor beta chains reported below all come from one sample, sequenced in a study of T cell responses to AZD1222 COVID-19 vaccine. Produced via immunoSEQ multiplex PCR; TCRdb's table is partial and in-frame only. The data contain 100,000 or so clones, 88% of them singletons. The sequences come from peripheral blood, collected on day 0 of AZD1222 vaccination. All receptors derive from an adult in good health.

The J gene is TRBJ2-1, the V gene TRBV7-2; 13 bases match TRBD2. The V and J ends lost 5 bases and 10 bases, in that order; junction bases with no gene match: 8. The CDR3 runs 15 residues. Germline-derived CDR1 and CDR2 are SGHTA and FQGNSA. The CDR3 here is CASSETGLAGREQFF. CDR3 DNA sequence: TGTGCCAGCAGCGAAACGGGACTAGCGGGAAGGGAGCAGTTCTTC.

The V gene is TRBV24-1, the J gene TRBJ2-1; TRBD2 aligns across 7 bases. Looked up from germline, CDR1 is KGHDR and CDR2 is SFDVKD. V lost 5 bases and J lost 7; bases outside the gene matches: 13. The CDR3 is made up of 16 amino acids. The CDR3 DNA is TGTGCCACCAGTGCCTGGGGTGGGGGAGGGGCAAATGAGCAGTTCTTC. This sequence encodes CATSAWGGGGANEQFF.

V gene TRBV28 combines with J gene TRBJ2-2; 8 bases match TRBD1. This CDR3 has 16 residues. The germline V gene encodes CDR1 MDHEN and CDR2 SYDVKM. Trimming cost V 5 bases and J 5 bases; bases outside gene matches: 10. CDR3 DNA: TGTGCCAGCAGTCCTCCTCGACAGGGGAGGACCGGGGAGCTGTTTTTT. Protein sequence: CASSPPRQGRTGELFF. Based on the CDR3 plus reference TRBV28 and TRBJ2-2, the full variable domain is DVKVTQSSRYLVKRTGEKVFLECVQDMDHENMFWYRQDPGLGLRLIYFSYDVKMKEKGDIPEGYSVSREKKERFSLILESASTNQTSMYLCASSPPRQGRTGELFFGEGSRLTVL.

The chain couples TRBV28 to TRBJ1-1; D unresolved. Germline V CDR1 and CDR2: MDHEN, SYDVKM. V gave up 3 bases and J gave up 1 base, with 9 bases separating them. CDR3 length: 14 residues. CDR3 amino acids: CASSLQDPNTEAFF. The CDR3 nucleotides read TGTGCCAGCAGTTTGCAGGACCCGAACACTGAAGCTTTCTTT.

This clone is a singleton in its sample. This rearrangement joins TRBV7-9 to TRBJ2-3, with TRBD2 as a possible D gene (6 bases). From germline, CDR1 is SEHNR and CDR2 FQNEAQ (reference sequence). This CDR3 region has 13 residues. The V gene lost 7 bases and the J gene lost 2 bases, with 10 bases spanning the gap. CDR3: CASKAGNTDTQYF. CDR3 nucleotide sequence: TGTGCCAGCAAGGCGGGGAACACAGATACGCAGTATTTT.

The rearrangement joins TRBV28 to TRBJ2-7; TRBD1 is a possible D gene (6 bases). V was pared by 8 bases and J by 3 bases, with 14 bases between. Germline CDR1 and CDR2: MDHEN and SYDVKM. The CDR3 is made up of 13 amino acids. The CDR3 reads CASLQTGIYEQYF. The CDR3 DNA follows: TGTGCCAGCCTACAGACAGGCATCTACGAGCAGTACTTC.

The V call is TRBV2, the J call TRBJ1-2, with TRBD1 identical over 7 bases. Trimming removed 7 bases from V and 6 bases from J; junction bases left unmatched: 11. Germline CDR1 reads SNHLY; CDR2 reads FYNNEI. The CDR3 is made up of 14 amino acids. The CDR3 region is CASIRDSGLDGYTF. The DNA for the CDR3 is TGTGCCAGCATCCGGGACAGTGGGTTGGATGGCTACACCTTC.

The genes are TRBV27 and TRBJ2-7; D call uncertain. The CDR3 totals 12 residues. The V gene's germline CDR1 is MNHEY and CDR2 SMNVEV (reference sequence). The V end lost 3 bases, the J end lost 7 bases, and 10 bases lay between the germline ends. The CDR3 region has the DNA TGTGCCAGCAGTTTTTTCATGGGGGAGCAGTACTTC. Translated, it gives CASSFFMGEQYF.

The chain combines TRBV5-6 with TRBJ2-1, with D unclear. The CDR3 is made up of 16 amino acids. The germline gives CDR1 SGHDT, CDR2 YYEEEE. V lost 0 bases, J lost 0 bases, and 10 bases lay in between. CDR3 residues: CASSLVGSTSYNEQFF. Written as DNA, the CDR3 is TGTGCCAGCAGCTTGGTGGGCTCAACCTCCTACAATGAGCAGTTCTTC.

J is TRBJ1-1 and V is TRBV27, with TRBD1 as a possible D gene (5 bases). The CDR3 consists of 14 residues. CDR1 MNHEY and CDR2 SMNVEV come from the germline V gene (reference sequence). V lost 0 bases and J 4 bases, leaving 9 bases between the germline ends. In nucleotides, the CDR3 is TGTGCCAGCAGTTTATCACCCGGGGGCACTGAAGCTTTCTTT. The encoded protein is CASSLSPGGTEAFF.

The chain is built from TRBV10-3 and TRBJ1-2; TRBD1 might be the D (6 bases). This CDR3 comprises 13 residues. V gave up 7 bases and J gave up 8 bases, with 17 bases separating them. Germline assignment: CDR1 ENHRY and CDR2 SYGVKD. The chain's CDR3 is CAINPSQGNGYTF. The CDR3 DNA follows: TGTGCCATCAATCCTAGCCAGGGGAACGGCTACACCTTC.

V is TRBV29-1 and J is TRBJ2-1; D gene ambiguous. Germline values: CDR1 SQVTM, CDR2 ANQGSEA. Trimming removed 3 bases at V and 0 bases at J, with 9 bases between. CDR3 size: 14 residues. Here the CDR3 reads CSVEHVSSYNEQFF. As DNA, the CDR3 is TGCAGCGTTGAGCACGTATCCTCCTACAATGAGCAGTTCTTC.

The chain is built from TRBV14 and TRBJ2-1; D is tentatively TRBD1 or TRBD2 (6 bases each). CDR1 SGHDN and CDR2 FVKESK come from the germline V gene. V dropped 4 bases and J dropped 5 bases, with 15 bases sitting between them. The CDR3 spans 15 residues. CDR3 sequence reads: CASSPGASDNNEQFF. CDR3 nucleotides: TGTGCCAGCAGCCCAGGGGCTAGCGACAACAATGAGCAGTTCTTC.

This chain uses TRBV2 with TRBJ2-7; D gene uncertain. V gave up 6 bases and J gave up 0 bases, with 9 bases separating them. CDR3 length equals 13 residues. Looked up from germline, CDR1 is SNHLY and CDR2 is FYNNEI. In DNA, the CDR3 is TGTGCCAGCAGGCCGCCTACCTCCTACGAGCAGTACTTC. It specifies CASRPPTSYEQYF.

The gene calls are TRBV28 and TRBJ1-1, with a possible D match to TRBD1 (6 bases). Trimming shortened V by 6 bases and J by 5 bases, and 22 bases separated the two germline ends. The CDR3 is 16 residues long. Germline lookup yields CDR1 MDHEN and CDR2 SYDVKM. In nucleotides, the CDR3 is TGTGCCAGCAGGTCGGGGGGCCTCACTGACAGAACTGAAGCTTTCTTT. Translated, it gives CASRSGGLTDRTEAFF.

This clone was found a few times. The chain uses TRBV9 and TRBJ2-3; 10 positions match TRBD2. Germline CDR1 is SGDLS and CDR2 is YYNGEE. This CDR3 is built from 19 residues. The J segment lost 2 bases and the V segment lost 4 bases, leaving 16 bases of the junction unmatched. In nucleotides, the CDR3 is TGTGCCAGCAGCCCAAGAATAGCGGGAGGAGGTACCTCCACAGATACGCAGTATTTT. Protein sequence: CASSPRIAGGGTSTDTQYF.

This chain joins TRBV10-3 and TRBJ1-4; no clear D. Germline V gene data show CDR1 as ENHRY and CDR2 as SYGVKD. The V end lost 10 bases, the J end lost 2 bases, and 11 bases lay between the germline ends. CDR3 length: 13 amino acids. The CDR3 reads CASHGVTNEKLFF. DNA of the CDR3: TGTGCCAGCCACGGAGTTACTAATGAAAAACTGTTTTTT.

As DNA, the CDR3 is TGTGCCAGCAGTTTAGAGGGACTAGGGAACGCTGGGGCCAACGTCCTGACTTTC. This sequence encodes CASSLEGLGNAGANVLTF. This chain uses TRBV27 with TRBJ2-6; 8 nucleotides match TRBD2. CDR3 length equals 18 residues. The V gene end was trimmed by 2 bases and the J gene end by 2 bases; junction bases not matched to a gene: 8. Germline values: CDR1 MNHEY, CDR2 SMNVEV (reference sequence).

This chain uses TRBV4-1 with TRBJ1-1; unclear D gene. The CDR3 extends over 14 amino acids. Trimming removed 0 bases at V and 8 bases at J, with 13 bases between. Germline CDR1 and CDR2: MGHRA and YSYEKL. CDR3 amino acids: CASSQESGLTEAFF. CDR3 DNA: TGCGCCAGCAGCCAAGAAAGCGGACTAACGGAAGCTTTCTTT.

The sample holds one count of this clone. The CDR3, as DNA: TGTGCCAGCAGCCCCACAGGGGACCAGCCCCAGCATTTT. Translating gives CASSPTGDQPQHF. The rearrangement uses TRBV7-9 and TRBJ1-5; 7 bases are shared with TRBD1. CDR1 and CDR2 from the germline V gene are SEHNR and FQNEAQ (reference sequence). The CDR3 runs to 13 residues. V lost 5 bases to trimming and J lost 7 bases; unmatched junction nucleotides: 5.

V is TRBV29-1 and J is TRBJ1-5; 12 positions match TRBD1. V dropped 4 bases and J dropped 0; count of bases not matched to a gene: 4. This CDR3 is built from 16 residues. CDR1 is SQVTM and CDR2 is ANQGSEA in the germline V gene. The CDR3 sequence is CSVGGQGANSNQPQHF. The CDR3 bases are TGCAGCGTTGGGGGACAGGGGGCGAATAGCAATCAGCCCCAGCATTTT.

The CDR3 loop reads CASSEWGSQPQHF. The CDR3 nucleotides are TGTGCCAGCAGTGAATGGGGGAGTCAGCCCCAGCATTTT. V and J are TRBV2 and TRBJ1-5, with TRBD1 as a possible D gene (5 bases). The CDR3 consists of 13 residues. V was clipped by 2 bases and J by 6 bases, with 8 bases between them. CDR1 SNHLY and CDR2 FYNNEI come from the germline V gene.

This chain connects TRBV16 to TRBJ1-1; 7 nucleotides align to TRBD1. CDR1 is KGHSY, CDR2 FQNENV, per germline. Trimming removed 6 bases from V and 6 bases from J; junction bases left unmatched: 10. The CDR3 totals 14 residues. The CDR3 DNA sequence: TGTGCCAGCAGTCTCCACAGGGGACGGGCTGAAGCTTTCTTT. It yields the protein CASSLHRGRAEAFF.

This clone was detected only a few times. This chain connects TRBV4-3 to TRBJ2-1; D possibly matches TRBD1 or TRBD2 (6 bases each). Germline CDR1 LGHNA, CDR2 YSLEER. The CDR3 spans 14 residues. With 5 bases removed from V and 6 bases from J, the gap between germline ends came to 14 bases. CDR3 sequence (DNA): TGCGCCAGCAGCTCCGGGGGCGAACCCAATGAGCAGTTCTTC. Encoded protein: CASSSGGEPNEQFF.

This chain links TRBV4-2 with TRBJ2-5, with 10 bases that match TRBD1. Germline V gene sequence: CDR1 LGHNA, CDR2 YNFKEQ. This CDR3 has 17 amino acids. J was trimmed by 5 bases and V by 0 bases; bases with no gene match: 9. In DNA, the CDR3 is TGTGCCAGCAGCCAAGATCGAGGGGACAGGGGTTATGAGACCCAGTACTTC. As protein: CASSQDRGDRGYETQYF.

The CDR3 is CASSQESGRATGELFF. CDR3 bases: TGTGCCAGCAGCCAAGAATCCGGGAGGGCCACCGGGGAGCTGTTTTTT. This chain links TRBV3-1 (or the pseudogene TRBV3-2) with TRBJ2-2; 8 bases match TRBD2. This CDR3 has 16 amino acids. The V gene's germline CDR1 is LGHDT and CDR2 YNNKEL (reference sequence). Germline trimming cut 0 bases from V and 4 bases from J; bases unmatched to any gene: 4.

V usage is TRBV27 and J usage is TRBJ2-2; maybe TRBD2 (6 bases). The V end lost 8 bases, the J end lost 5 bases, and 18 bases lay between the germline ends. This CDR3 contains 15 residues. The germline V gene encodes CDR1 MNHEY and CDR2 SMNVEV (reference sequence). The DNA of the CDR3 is TGTGCCAGCCGAAGTCAACCGGCGGGGACCGGGGAGCTGTTTTTT. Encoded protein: CASRSQPAGTGELFF.

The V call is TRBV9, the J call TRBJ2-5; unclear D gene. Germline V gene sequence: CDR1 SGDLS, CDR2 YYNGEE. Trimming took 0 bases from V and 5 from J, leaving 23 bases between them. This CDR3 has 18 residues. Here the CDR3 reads CASSVEVGFNIGRETQYF. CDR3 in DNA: TGTGCCAGCAGCGTAGAAGTTGGGTTCAATATTGGAAGGGAGACCCAGTACTTC.

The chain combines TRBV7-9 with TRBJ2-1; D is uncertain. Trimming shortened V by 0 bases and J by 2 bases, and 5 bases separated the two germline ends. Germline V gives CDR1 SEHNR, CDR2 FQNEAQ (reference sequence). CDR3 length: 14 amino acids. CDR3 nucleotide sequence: TGTGCCAGCAGCTTAGCAGATCCCTACAATGAGCAGTTCTTC. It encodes CASSLADPYNEQFF.

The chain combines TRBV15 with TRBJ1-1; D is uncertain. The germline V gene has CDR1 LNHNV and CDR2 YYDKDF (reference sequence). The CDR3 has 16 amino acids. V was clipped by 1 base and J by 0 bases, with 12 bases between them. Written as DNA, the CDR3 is TGTGCCACCAGCAGAGGGGGAGGACCCTTGAACACTGAAGCTTTCTTT. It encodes CATSRGGGPLNTEAFF.

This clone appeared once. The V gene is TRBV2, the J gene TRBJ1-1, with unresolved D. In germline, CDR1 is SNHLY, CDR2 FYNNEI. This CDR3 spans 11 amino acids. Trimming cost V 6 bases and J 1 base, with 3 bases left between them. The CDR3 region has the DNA TGTGCCAGCAGGTCGAACACTGAAGCTTTCTTT. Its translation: CASRSNTEAFF.